This T cell receptor beta chain came from a study of blood T cell repertoires in COVID-19. In the study overall: Sources were T cells, B-cell-depleted T cells, or PBMCs; the material itself was cDNA or gDNA.

Repertoires were generated with immunoSEQ multiplex PCR, while TCRdb's copy carries only in-frame clones and drops some. Counted here are approximately 150,000 clones, 88% occurring once; the ten biggest clones make up approximately 1.8%. The CDR3 loop spans 14 amino acids. With 1 base removed from V and 3 bases from J, the gap between germline ends came to 8 bases. Per germline, CDR1 SGHTA and CDR2 FQGTGA. The sequence came from a man aged 70 or older with acute or convalescent COVID-19. This chain uses TRBV7-3 with TRBJ2-3; tentatively, D is TRBD1 (5 bases). Sample: peripheral blood. The CDR3 here is CASSLNTGTDTQYF. The CDR3 bases are TGTGCCAGCAGCTTAAATACAGGAACAGATACGCAGTATTTT.